Shown below are 21 T cell receptor beta chains from a single sample sequenced in a study of blood T cell repertoires in COVID-19. Method: immunoSEQ multiplex PCR; TCRdb's copy keeps in-frame clones and lacks some. The repertoire consists of around 46,000 clones, with about 76% occurring once and the leading ten covering roughly a fifth. The sample was peripheral blood. Receptors originate from a human donor with active or convalescent COVID-19. The donor label of this sample is uncertain.

The rearrangement joins TRBV19 to TRBJ2-7; 8 positions agree with TRBD1. After removal of 3 bases from V and 0 bases from J, the junction contained 4 bases not matched to a gene. The CDR3 runs to 15 residues. CDR1 LNHDA and CDR2 SQIVND come from the germline V gene (reference sequence). As DNA, the CDR3 is TGTGCCAGTAGTATCCGGACAGGGAGCTCCTACGAGCAGTACTTC. Amino acids: CASSIRTGSSYEQYF.

V is TRBV7-2 and J is TRBJ1-2; 10 positions match TRBD1. V gave up 0 bases and J gave up 7 bases; unmatched junction bases: 5. CDR3 length: 15 residues. Germline CDR1 reads SGHTA; CDR2 reads FQGNSA. CDR3 coding DNA: TGTGCCAGCAGCTTAGCGCCGAGGACAGGGGGTGGCTACACCTTC. Protein sequence: CASSLAPRTGGGYTF. The complete variable domain, with remaining parts taken from reference TRBV7-2 and TRBJ1-2, reads GAGVSQSPSNKVTEKGKDVELRCDPISGHTALYWYRQSLGQGLEFLIYFQGNSAPDKSGLPSDRFSAERTGGSVSTLTIQRTQQEDSAVYLCASSLAPRTGGGYTFGSGTRLTVV.

The chain links TRBV10-2 to TRBJ2-3; perhaps TRBD1 as D (8 bases). CDR1 is WSHSY and CDR2 is SAAADI in the germline V gene. The CDR3 has 14 amino acids. V lost 3 bases to trimming and J lost 5 bases, with 12 bases between them. This chain's CDR3 is CASSEQGGKDTQYF. The DNA for the CDR3 is TGCGCCAGCAGTGAACAGGGGGGGAAAGATACGCAGTATTTT.

This chain connects TRBV28 to TRBJ1-1; 9 nucleotides match TRBD1. Per the germline V gene, CDR1 is MDHEN and CDR2 is SYDVKM. The V gene end was trimmed by 7 bases and the J gene end by 4 bases; junction bases not matched to a gene: 4. This CDR3 region has 13 residues. The CDR3 spells CASNTGGFTEAFF. In nucleotides, the CDR3 is TGTGCCAGCAATACAGGGGGCTTCACTGAAGCTTTCTTT.

This rearrangement joins TRBV18 to TRBJ2-7; TRBD1 aligns across 7 bases. The CDR3 sequence is 14 residues long. CDR1 and CDR2 (germline): KGHSH, LQKENI. V shed 5 bases and J 7 bases; nucleotides not matched to a gene: 11. Written as DNA, the CDR3 is TGTGCCAGCTCATCCTCCGACAGGGTAAGGGAGCAGTACTTC. It encodes CASSSSDRVREQYF.

The rearrangement links TRBV18 to TRBJ1-1, with 11 positions matching TRBD1. Trimming removed 3 bases from V and 8 bases from J; junction bases left unmatched: 5. Germline CDR1 reads KGHSH; CDR2 reads LQKENI. The CDR3 loop spans 14 amino acids. CDR3 region: CASSPRTGGTEAFF. Written as DNA, the CDR3 is TGTGCCAGCTCACCTCGGACAGGGGGCACGGAAGCTTTCTTT.

Only a few counts were recorded for this clone. The V call is TRBV6-2 or TRBV6-3, the J call TRBJ2-7; no clear D gene. The V gene lost 3 bases and the J gene lost 6 bases, with 9 bases spanning the gap. CDR3 size: 12 residues. Germline CDR1 and CDR2: MNHEY and SVGEGT. The CDR3 is CASSYWASEQYF. The CDR3 DNA is TGTGCCAGCAGTTATTGGGCCTCCGAGCAGTACTTC.

V and J are TRBV27 and TRBJ2-2; maybe TRBD2 (5 bases). V lost 8 bases to trimming and J lost 0 bases, with 16 bases between them. Germline values: CDR1 MNHEY, CDR2 SMNVEV (reference sequence). The CDR3 has 16 amino acids. The CDR3 protein is CASADAGWANTGELFF. The CDR3, as DNA: TGTGCCAGCGCTGACGCGGGCTGGGCGAACACCGGGGAGCTGTTTTTT.

The genes are TRBV18 and TRBJ1-1; 9 bases agree with TRBD1. Germline-derived CDR1 and CDR2 are KGHSH and LQKENI. V dropped 5 bases and J dropped 2; count of bases not matched to a gene: 12. CDR3 length: 17 amino acids. For the CDR3, the DNA is TGTGCCAGCTCATCCACCGGACAGGGGCTATCCAACACTGAAGCTTTCTTT. This gives the protein CASSSTGQGLSNTEAFF.

This chain connects TRBV7-8 to TRBJ1-1; 7 bases line up with TRBD1. CDR1 is SGHVS, CDR2 FQNEAQ, per germline. V lost 6 bases to trimming and J lost 0 bases; unmatched junction nucleotides: 4. The length of the CDR3 is 14 residues. CDR3 loop: CASRGDSMNTEAFF. CDR3 DNA sequence: TGTGCCAGCAGAGGGGACAGCATGAACACTGAAGCTTTCTTT. Drawing the rest from reference TRBV7-8 and TRBJ1-1, the complete variable domain is GAGVSQSPRYKVAKRGQDVALRCDPISGHVSLFWYQQALGQGPEFLTYFQNEAQLDKSGLPSDRFFAERPEGSVSTLKIQRTQQEDSAVYLCASRGDSMNTEAFFGQGTRLTVV.

The table lists this clone with a count of one. The rearrangement joins TRBV29-1 to TRBJ2-1; 7 nucleotides match TRBD2. CDR1 SQVTM and CDR2 ANQGSEA come from the germline V gene. Losses at the gene ends were 3 bases for V and 7 bases for J; bases not matched to a gene: 9. The CDR3 covers 14 residues. CDR3 residues: CSVEAGRASNEQFF. DNA for the CDR3: TGCAGCGTTGAGGCGGGGAGGGCCTCTAATGAGCAGTTCTTC.

This clone occurred once. The gene calls are TRBV21-1 and TRBJ2-5; TRBD1 is the table's D call and was not checked against the DNA. TRBV21-1 is noted as a pseudogene. The CDR3 spans 13 residues. The CDR3 region has the DNA TGTGCCAGCAGCAAAGGCACACCCGAGACCCAGTACTTC. The encoded protein is CASSKGTPETQYF.

The chain uses TRBV6-1 and TRBJ2-3; 8 nucleotides align to TRBD2. Germline V gene lookup returns CDR1 MNHNS and CDR2 SASEGT. Germline trimming cut 6 bases from V and 6 bases from J; bases unmatched to any gene: 8. The CDR3 has 14 amino acids. The CDR3 loop reads CASRTSAPPDTQYF. The CDR3 nucleotides are TGTGCCAGCAGGACTAGCGCCCCGCCGGATACGCAGTATTTT.

This clone has more than one count but fewer than ten. The genes are TRBV11-2 and TRBJ1-4, with D tentatively TRBD1 (5 bases). This CDR3 has 16 residues. Germline V gene lookup returns CDR1 SGHAT and CDR2 FQNNGV. The V and J ends lost 5 bases and 1 base respectively, with 14 bases between them. The CDR3 spells CASSRSARGTNEKLFF. The CDR3 bases are TGTGCCAGCAGCCGAAGCGCAAGGGGAACTAATGAAAAACTGTTTTTT. Full variable domain (missing parts from reference TRBV11-2 and TRBJ1-4): EAGVAQSPRYKIIEKRQSVAFWCNPISGHATLYWYQQILGQGPKLLIQFQNNGVVDDSQLPKDRFSAERLKGVDSTLKIQPAKLEDSAVYLCASSRSARGTNEKLFFGSGTQLSVL.

The chain is built from TRBV27 and TRBJ2-6; no clear D gene. This CDR3 has 16 amino acids. Looked up from germline, CDR1 is MNHEY and CDR2 is SMNVEV (reference sequence). Trimming took off 8 bases at V and 0 bases at J, with 14 bases between the two ends. The CDR3, as DNA: TGTGCCAGCGGGCACCGGTGGGCCTCTGGGGCCAACGTCCTGACTTTC. This translates into CASGHRWASGANVLTF.

This clone has more than one count but fewer than ten. This chain links TRBV19 with TRBJ2-2; 11 positions agree with TRBD2. Germline V gene sequence: CDR1 LNHDA, CDR2 SQIVND (reference sequence). V dropped 9 bases and J dropped 6; count of bases not matched to a gene: 9. The CDR3 loop spans 15 amino acids. CDR3 bases: TGTGCCAGCCGTCGCACTAGCGGGAGCTCCGGGGAGCTGTTTTTT. Translation gives CASRRTSGSSGELFF.

The rearrangement joins TRBV4-1 to TRBJ2-7; D remains unclear. This CDR3 comprises 15 residues. Trimming pared 0 bases from V and 1 base from J, leaving 10 bases between. Germline CDR1 and CDR2: MGHRA and YSYEKL. The CDR3 sequence is CASSQEVVRSYEQYF. The DNA for the CDR3 is TGCGCCAGCAGCCAAGAGGTTGTCCGGTCCTACGAGCAGTACTTC.

This clone was seen once. This chain joins TRBV10-3 and TRBJ1-3; maybe TRBD1 (5 bases). The length of the CDR3 is 15 residues. V gave up 4 bases and J gave up 1 base, with 11 bases separating them. Germline V gene sequence: CDR1 ENHRY, CDR2 SYGVKD. DNA of the CDR3: TGTGCCATCAGTGCTGGGGCACATTCTGGAAACACCATATATTTT. It translates to CAISAGAHSGNTIYF.

The chain uses TRBV29-1 and TRBJ2-1; D is uncertain. Germline assignment: CDR1 SQVTM and CDR2 ANQGSEA. V lost 4 bases, J lost 0 bases, and 13 bases lay in between. This CDR3 has 15 residues. The CDR3 coding sequence is TGCAGCGTTGGGGCTCTACTTAGCTCCTACAATGAGCAGTTCTTC. Translated: CSVGALLSSYNEQFF.

This clone was found a few times. The rearrangement uses TRBV6-4 and TRBJ2-3, with a weak D call TRBD1 (5 bases). The CDR3 has 14 amino acids. CDR1 and CDR2 (germline): MRHNA, SNTAGT. V was pared by 7 bases and J by 0 bases, with 11 bases between. CDR3 DNA sequence: TGTGCCAGCAAAGTGTGGGGCAGCACAGATACGCAGTATTTT. It is translated as CASKVWGSTDTQYF.

The rearrangement joins TRBV29-1 to TRBJ2-1; possible D gene TRBD2, 5 bases. Per the germline V gene, CDR1 is SQVTM and CDR2 is ANQGSEA. This CDR3 has 12 residues. V shed 5 bases and J shed 0 bases, with 5 bases lying between them. This chain's CDR3 is CSVSGSYNEQFF. In nucleotides, the CDR3 is TGCAGCGTTAGCGGCTCCTACAATGAGCAGTTCTTC.